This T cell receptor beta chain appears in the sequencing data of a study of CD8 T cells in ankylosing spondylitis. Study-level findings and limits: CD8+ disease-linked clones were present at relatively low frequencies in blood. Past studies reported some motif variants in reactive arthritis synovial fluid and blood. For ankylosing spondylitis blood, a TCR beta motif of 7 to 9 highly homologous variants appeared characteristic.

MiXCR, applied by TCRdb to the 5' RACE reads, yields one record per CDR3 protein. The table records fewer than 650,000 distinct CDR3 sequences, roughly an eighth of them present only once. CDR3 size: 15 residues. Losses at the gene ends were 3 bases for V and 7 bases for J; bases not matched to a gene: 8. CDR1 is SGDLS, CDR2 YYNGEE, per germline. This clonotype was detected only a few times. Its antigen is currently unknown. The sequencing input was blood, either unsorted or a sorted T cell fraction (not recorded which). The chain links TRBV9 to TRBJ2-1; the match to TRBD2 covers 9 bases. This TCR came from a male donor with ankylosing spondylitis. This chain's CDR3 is CASSARTSVLNEQFF. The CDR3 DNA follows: TGTGCCAGCAGCGCCCGGACTAGCGTCTTGAATGAGCAGTTCTTC.